This T cell receptor beta chain was captured by sequencing in a study of blood T cell repertoires in COVID-19. The protocol was immunoSEQ multiplex PCR, while the TCRdb copy is restricted to in-frame clones and leaves out a portion. The sample holds hundreds of thousands of clones, approximately 90% seen once. The CDR3 runs to 15 residues. V shed 5 bases, J shed 7 bases, and the junction held 14 bases outside the gene matches. The germline V gene has CDR1 SEHNR and CDR2 FQNEAQ (reference sequence). The V gene is TRBV7-9, the J gene TRBJ2-7; 7 bases fit TRBD2. The sample comprised PBMCs or T cells enriched from blood (not recorded which). This clonotype was sampled from a woman under 30 who had recovered from COVID-19. The CDR3 DNA reads as TGTGCCAGCAGCCAAGGGACCCCCTGGGGGGGGGAGCAGTACTTC. Translation gives CASSQGTPWGGEQYF.